The 26 T cell receptor beta chains in this list originate from one sample, sequenced in a study of T cell responses to AZD1222 COVID-19 vaccine (dated by TCRdb to the early 2020s). Libraries were made using the immunoSEQ multiplex PCR assay. TCRdb carries this immuneACCESS record with in-frame sequences only. Its versions omit some clonotypes, under half of them owing to an unresolved V gene in the studies checked, with the rest unexplained. The table for this sample lists about 130,000 clones; over 85% of them were counted only once. The ten largest clones capture around 1.1% of the sample. The intended sense of this specimen's time point label: about 28 days (+/-7) after the second vaccine dose. Sample: peripheral blood, taken 28 days after the second AZD1222 dose. The source is an adult who received the AZD1222 COVID-19 vaccine.

The rearrangement links TRBV7-9 to TRBJ1-1, with a weak D call TRBD1 (5 bases). The ends were cut back, 3 bases at V and 11 bases at J, with 13 bases in the middle. This CDR3 has 12 amino acids. Germline CDR1 SEHNR, CDR2 FQNEAQ (reference sequence). The CDR3 here is CASSFAPGYAFF. CDR3 bases: TGTGCCAGCAGCTTCGCCCCAGGGTATGCTTTCTTT.

V usage is TRBV4-3 and J usage is TRBJ2-1; tentatively, D is TRBD2 (6 bases). Germline V gene data show CDR1 as LGHNA and CDR2 as YSLEER. Deletions cut 4 bases from V and 0 bases from J, with 10 bases between. The CDR3 covers 15 residues. The CDR3 reads CASSLQRASYNEQFF. CDR3 nucleotides: TGCGCCAGCAGCCTTCAGCGGGCCTCCTACAATGAGCAGTTCTTC.

The chain has TRBV3-1 (or the pseudogene TRBV3-2) and TRBJ1-2; no clear D. The CDR3 has 13 residues. The V gene's germline CDR1 is LGHDT and CDR2 YNNKEL (reference sequence). V lost 0 bases to trimming and J lost 9 bases, with 11 bases between them. In DNA form, the CDR3 reads TGTGCCAGCAGCCAAGATATGAGTTATAGCTACACCTTC. It translates to CASSQDMSYSYTF.

This chain uses TRBV4-3 with TRBJ1-2; the D is unclear. CDR3 length: 14 residues. The V end was cut by 0 bases, the J end by 5 bases, with 10 bases between. Per germline, CDR1 LGHNA and CDR2 YSLEER. CDR3 residues: CASSQDVVLYGYTF. CDR3 DNA sequence: TGCGCCAGCAGCCAAGACGTAGTATTGTATGGCTACACCTTC.

The V gene is TRBV5-1, the J gene TRBJ1-4; D gene uncertain. The CDR3 covers 16 residues. Trimming cost V 4 bases and J 0 bases, with 13 bases left between them. The V gene's germline CDR1 is SGHRS and CDR2 YFSETQ. CDR3 in DNA: TGCGCCAGCAGCCCTGCGGACGGCGCAACTAATGAAAAACTGTTTTTT. This translates into CASSPADGATNEKLFF. The full variable domain, with the rest looked up from reference TRBV5-1 and TRBJ1-4, is KAGVTQTPRYLIKTRGQQVTLSCSPISGHRSVSWYQQTPGQGLQFLFEYFSETQRNKGNFPGRFSGRQFSNSRSEMNVSTLELGDSALYLCASSPADGATNEKLFFGSGTQLSVL.

V is TRBV28 and J is TRBJ1-3, with D unclear. Trimming removed 4 bases from V and 4 bases from J, with 17 bases in between. The V gene's germline CDR1 is MDHEN and CDR2 SYDVKM. The CDR3 spans 16 residues. This CDR3 reads CASSSSLEAAGNTIYF. DNA of the CDR3: TGTGCCAGCAGTTCCTCCCTCGAGGCCGCCGGAAACACCATATATTTT.

This chain joins TRBV11-3 and TRBJ2-7; no reliable D call. Deletions cut 0 bases from V and 3 bases from J, with 9 bases between. The CDR3 spans 14 residues. Looked up from germline, CDR1 is SGHNT and CDR2 is YENEEA. CDR3: CASSLEGPHYEQYF. The CDR3 DNA sequence: TGTGCCAGCAGCTTAGAAGGCCCCCACTACGAGCAGTACTTC.

V is TRBV6-2 or TRBV6-3 and J is TRBJ1-2; D not resolved. Germline-derived CDR1 and CDR2 are MNHEY and SVGEGT. CDR3 length equals 13 residues. V was trimmed by 4 bases and J by 4 bases, leaving 10 bases between them. The CDR3 nucleotides read TGTGCCAGCAGTTCGCCTAATTTCTATGGCTACACCTTC. Translated, it gives CASSSPNFYGYTF.

The chain couples TRBV11-1 to TRBJ2-7; TRBD2 matches 13 bases. This CDR3 is 14 amino acids long. Germline CDR1 SGHAT, CDR2 FQDESV (reference sequence). The junction had 3 bases not matched to a gene; V was cut back by 4 bases and J by 6 bases. The CDR3 protein is CASSSGLAGTEQYF. In nucleotides, the CDR3 is TGTGCCAGCAGCTCGGGACTAGCGGGAACCGAGCAGTACTTC.

This chain uses TRBV5-6 with TRBJ2-4; tentatively, D is TRBD1 or TRBD2 (6 bases each). This CDR3 is built from 15 residues. V was shortened by 4 bases and J by 8 bases, with 19 bases between the two germline ends. Germline CDR1 SGHDT, CDR2 YYEEEE. CDR3 amino acids: CASSAVGGSRYIQYF. CDR3 nucleotides: TGTGCCAGCAGCGCGGTAGGGGGGAGTCGATACATTCAGTACTTC.

This clone was found once. CDR3 nucleotides: TGTGCCAGCAAACTACAGGGCAGCTTCACAGATACGCAGTATTTT. This translates into CASKLQGSFTDTQYF. The chain is built from TRBV7-9 and TRBJ2-3, with a possible D match to TRBD1 (6 bases). This CDR3 has 15 residues. V was cut by 7 bases and J by 2 bases, with 16 bases left in between. Germline V gives CDR1 SEHNR, CDR2 FQNEAQ (reference sequence).

This clone occurred once. The rearrangement links TRBV6-1 to TRBJ1-5, with D maybe TRBD1 (6 bases). The CDR3 is 17 amino acids. Per the germline V gene, CDR1 is MNHNS and CDR2 is SASEGT. V lost 1 base to trimming and J lost 2 bases, with 15 bases between them. The DNA for the CDR3 is TGTGCCAGCAGTGAAGGTCGGGACACCTCGGGCAATCAGCCCCAGCATTTT. Amino acid sequence: CASSEGRDTSGNQPQHF.

This clone was detected only once. The chain uses TRBV2 and TRBJ1-2, with D perhaps matching TRBD1 (5 bases). Trimming cost V 8 bases and J 8 bases, with 12 bases left between them. This CDR3 has 11 residues. Germline V gives CDR1 SNHLY, CDR2 FYNNEI. The CDR3 nucleotides read TGTGCCAGCGGGACGACTGAGGGCTACACCTTC. Encoded protein: CASGTTEGYTF.

The rearrangement joins TRBV6-6 to TRBJ2-7, with 9 bases identical to TRBD1. Trimming at V came to 6 bases and at J to 2 bases, leaving 2 bases not matched to a gene. Germline assignment: CDR1 MNHNY and CDR2 SVGAGI (reference sequence). The length of the CDR3 is 13 residues. CDR3 nucleotides: TGTGCCAGCAGCCGGGACAGGGCCTACGAGCAGTACTTC. It encodes CASSRDRAYEQYF.

The rearrangement links TRBV5-1 to TRBJ2-7; the D is unclear. Deletions cut 4 bases from V and 2 bases from J, with 13 bases between. CDR3 length: 14 amino acids. The germline V gene encodes CDR1 SGHRS and CDR2 YFSETQ. This chain's CDR3 is CASSIWTETYEQYF. DNA of the CDR3: TGCGCCAGCAGCATTTGGACGGAAACCTACGAGCAGTACTTC. The full variable domain, completed using reference TRBV5-1 and TRBJ2-7, is KAGVTQTPRYLIKTRGQQVTLSCSPISGHRSVSWYQQTPGQGLQFLFEYFSETQRNKGNFPGRFSGRQFSNSRSEMNVSTLELGDSALYLCASSIWTETYEQYFGPGTRLTVT.

The J gene is TRBJ2-5, the V gene TRBV29-1; 7 bases agree with TRBD1. CDR3 length: 14 residues. Per germline, CDR1 SQVTM and CDR2 ANQGSEA. Trimming removed 6 bases from V and 5 bases from J; junction bases left unmatched: 12. The DNA for the CDR3 is TGCAGCGTCGGCCCCCCCAGGGGGTCGGAGACCCAGTACTTC. Amino acid sequence: CSVGPPRGSETQYF.

This chain connects TRBV9 to TRBJ2-7; D may correspond to TRBD1 or TRBD2 (6 bases each). This CDR3 contains 13 residues. CDR1 SGDLS and CDR2 YYNGEE come from the germline V gene. Trimming took 0 bases from V and 6 from J, leaving 10 bases between them. In DNA, the CDR3 is TGTGCCAGCAGCGTAGTACAGGGAGGCGAGCAGTACTTC. Translating gives CASSVVQGGEQYF.

The rearrangement joins TRBV11-3 to TRBJ2-7, with D possibly matching TRBD2 (5 bases). CDR3 size: 16 residues. Germline V gene sequence: CDR1 SGHNT, CDR2 YENEEA. Deletions cut 5 bases from V and 6 bases from J, with 23 bases between. The CDR3 DNA is TGTGCCAGCAGCACGAGGGCCTTATCAAACCTACGCGAGCAGTACTTC. Amino acid sequence: CASSTRALSNLREQYF.

The chain couples TRBV2 to TRBJ2-7; 11 bases line up with TRBD1. Germline CDR1 is SNHLY and CDR2 is FYNNEI. Trimming took 6 bases from V and 4 from J; bases not matched to a gene: 8. This CDR3 contains 15 residues. The DNA of the CDR3 is TGTGCCAGCAGCCCGGACAGGGGGCCGGGGTACGAGCAGTACTTC. Protein sequence: CASSPDRGPGYEQYF.

The CDR3 loop is CASSGQGWPSQSYGYTF. The DNA for the CDR3 is TGTGCCAGCAGTGGACAGGGTTGGCCTTCACAATCCTATGGCTACACCTTC. This chain uses TRBV6-2 or TRBV6-3 with TRBJ1-2; 8 bases line up with TRBD1. Trimming took 5 bases from V and 4 from J; bases not matched to a gene: 15. The germline V gene encodes CDR1 MNHEY and CDR2 SVGEGT. The CDR3 totals 17 residues.

This chain connects TRBV4-2 to TRBJ2-7, with D unresolved. This CDR3 is built from 15 residues. Germline assignment: CDR1 LGHNA and CDR2 YNFKEQ. V lost 1 base to trimming and J lost 0 bases, with 10 bases between them. The chain's CDR3 is CASSQGRQASYEQYF. CDR3 nucleotide sequence: TGTGCCAGCAGCCAAGGGCGTCAGGCCTCCTACGAGCAGTACTTC.

This sequence joins TRBV27 and TRBJ2-7; maybe TRBD2 (6 bases). The germline V and J ends were trimmed by 4 bases and 5 bases, with 15 bases remaining between them. The CDR3 loop spans 14 amino acids. From germline, CDR1 is MNHEY and CDR2 SMNVEV (reference sequence). CDR3 loop: CASSSGTALHEQYF. In DNA, the CDR3 is TGTGCCAGCAGTTCCGGGACTGCCCTCCACGAGCAGTACTTC.

This chain uses TRBV28 with TRBJ1-2; D might be TRBD1 (5 bases). The CDR3 is 12 amino acids. CDR1 and CDR2 from the germline V gene are MDHEN and SYDVKM. Trimming took off 3 bases at V and 4 bases at J, with 6 bases between the two ends. CDR3 DNA: TGTGCCAGCAGTTTGGGGCTCTATGGCTACACCTTC. It specifies CASSLGLYGYTF.

This chain connects TRBV4-1 to TRBJ2-5, with TRBD1 identical over 7 bases. Losses at the gene ends were 3 bases for V and 5 bases for J; bases not matched to a gene: 9. The CDR3 has 15 residues. From germline, CDR1 is MGHRA and CDR2 YSYEKL. CDR3 DNA sequence: TGCGCCAGCAGCCAGGCAGACAGGGAGTGGGAGACCCAGTACTTC. This gives the protein CASSQADREWETQYF.

The chain combines TRBV20-1 with TRBJ2-2; D is tentatively TRBD1 or TRBD2 (5 bases each). This CDR3 comprises 15 residues. The V gene lost 3 bases and the J gene lost 0 bases, with 11 bases spanning the gap. Germline CDR1 reads DFQATT; CDR2 reads SNEGSKA (reference sequence). The CDR3 is CSASPGTANTGELFF. CDR3 DNA: TGCAGTGCTAGTCCCGGGACCGCGAACACCGGGGAGCTGTTTTTT.

The chain recombines TRBV19 with TRBJ2-3; TRBD2 matches at 9 bases. The CDR3 length is 16 residues. Trimming at V came to 0 bases and at J to 4 bases, leaving 5 bases not matched to a gene. Germline CDR1 and CDR2: LNHDA and SQIVND (reference sequence). CDR3 residues: CASSIDASGNPDTQYF. In nucleotides, the CDR3 is TGTGCCAGTAGTATAGACGCTAGCGGGAACCCAGATACGCAGTATTTT.